Below, 32 T cell receptor beta chains from the same sample are listed, as sequenced in a study of beta chain features in type 1 diabetes. Sequencing targeted expressed TCRB transcripts, as all isolated RNA had been reverse transcribed. Profiled with immunoSEQ multiplex PCR; TCRdb holds only in-frame clones, not every one. Of 240,000 or so clones listed, 27% are singletons. The sample comprised central memory CD4+ T cells from blood. These receptors were obtained from a man aged 25 to 45 in good health.

This clone was seen a handful of times. This rearrangement joins TRBV30 to TRBJ2-1; 8 bases agree with TRBD1. The CDR3 contains 15 residues. The V and J ends lost 3 bases and 3 bases, in that order; junction bases with no gene match: 7. Germline CDR1 and CDR2: GTSNPN and SVGIG (reference sequence). The CDR3 DNA follows: TGTGCCTGGAGCGCCGGGACAGGTGACTACAATGAGCAGTTCTTC. This translates into CAWSAGTGDYNEQFF.

The CDR3: CASSLGANEQFF. The DNA of the CDR3 is TGTGCCAGCAGCTTAGGAGCTAATGAGCAGTTCTTC. The chain has TRBV11-3 and TRBJ2-1; D remains ambiguous. Trimming shortened V by 1 base and J by 7 bases, and 5 bases separated the two germline ends. Germline V gene data show CDR1 as SGHNT and CDR2 as YENEEA. The CDR3 has 12 residues.

The genes are TRBV14 and TRBJ2-1; D is ambiguous. Per the germline V gene, CDR1 is SGHDN and CDR2 is FVKESK. CDR3 size: 14 residues. The V end lost 4 bases, the J end lost 0 bases, and 7 bases lay between the germline ends. In DNA, the CDR3 is TGTGCCAGCAGCCCATTGACCTCCTACAATGAGCAGTTCTTC. Translated: CASSPLTSYNEQFF.

The chain employs TRBV9 and TRBJ1-4; D is ambiguous. V dropped 0 bases and J dropped 3 bases, with 12 bases sitting between them. CDR3 length: 16 amino acids. Germline V gene lookup returns CDR1 SGDLS and CDR2 YYNGEE. In nucleotides, the CDR3 is TGTGCCAGCAGCGTAGGTGTGGGGAAGGCTAATGAAAAACTGTTTTTT. Protein product: CASSVGVGKANEKLFF.

This clone was counted between two and nine times. The rearrangement uses TRBV18 and TRBJ2-5; D is uncertain. The germline V and J ends were trimmed by 3 bases and 5 bases, with 16 bases remaining between them. The CDR3 runs 15 residues. The germline gives CDR1 KGHSH, CDR2 LQKENI. The CDR3: CASSPPYLLLETQYF. The CDR3 bases are TGTGCCAGCTCACCCCCCTACCTATTATTGGAGACCCAGTACTTC.

The chain carries TRBV29-1 and TRBJ2-7; D gene unclear. V was clipped by 4 bases and J by 3 bases, with 7 bases between them. The CDR3 runs to 11 residues. Germline V gene data show CDR1 as SQVTM and CDR2 as ANQGSEA. The CDR3 reads CSVGNFYEQYF. Written as DNA, the CDR3 is TGCAGCGTTGGCAATTTCTACGAGCAGTACTTC.

This clone was seen more than once but under ten times. This chain joins TRBV7-9 and TRBJ2-5, with D unclear. Germline CDR1 reads SEHNR; CDR2 reads FQNEAQ (reference sequence). The CDR3 is made up of 15 amino acids. Trimming stripped 5 bases from V and 4 bases from J, with 17 bases between. Here the CDR3 DNA reads TGTGCCAGCAGCCGATCCCGGACCGCCCGAGAGACCCAGTACTTC. This gives the protein CASSRSRTARETQYF. The entire variable domain, with the rest obtained from reference TRBV7-9 and TRBJ2-5, is as follows: DTGVSQNPRHKITKRGQNVTFRCDPISEHNRLYWYRQTLGQGPEFLTYFQNEAQLEKSRLLSDRFSAERPKGSFSTLEIQRTEQGDSAMYLCASSRSRTARETQYFGPGTRLLVL.

V and J are TRBV19 and TRBJ2-3; no firm D call. The CDR3 has 13 amino acids. CDR1 is LNHDA and CDR2 is SQIVND in the germline V gene (reference sequence). V lost 6 bases, J lost 4 bases, and 11 bases lay in between. CDR3 in amino acids: CASSHESPDTQYF. CDR3 coding DNA: TGTGCCAGTAGCCACGAGAGCCCAGATACGCAGTATTTT.

The CDR3 DNA is TGTGCCAGCAGTTCAGTCCGGGGACGAGCGCACGAGCAGTACTTC. Its protein product is CASSSVRGRAHEQYF. The chain employs TRBV28 and TRBJ2-7, with D perhaps being TRBD1 or TRBD2 (5 bases each). Trimming left V 4 bases short and J 5 bases short, with 18 bases between. The CDR3 is 15 residues long. Germline V gives CDR1 MDHEN, CDR2 SYDVKM.

The rearrangement links TRBV4-1 to TRBJ1-1; D unclear. This CDR3 spans 15 amino acids. The V gene lost 0 bases and the J gene lost 4 bases, with 12 bases spanning the gap. Germline V CDR1 and CDR2: MGHRA, YSYEKL. CDR3 sequence (DNA): TGCGCCAGCAGCCAAGATTACGGACCGGTCACTGAAGCTTTCTTT. It encodes CASSQDYGPVTEAFF.

The rearrangement joins TRBV19 to TRBJ1-6; 8 nucleotides agree with TRBD1. V lost 7 bases to trimming and J lost 9 bases; unmatched junction nucleotides: 2. This CDR3 region has 12 residues. The germline gives CDR1 LNHDA, CDR2 SQIVND (reference sequence). The CDR3 coding sequence is TGTGCCAGTAACGACAGGGGTTCACCCCTCCACTTT. Encoded protein: CASNDRGSPLHF.

This clone was found a few times. The chain couples TRBV5-1 to TRBJ2-3, with D unresolved. Between the trimmed V and J ends, which lost 4 bases and 3 bases, there was a span of 6 bases. Germline CDR1 is SGHRS and CDR2 is YFSETQ. This CDR3 region has 12 residues. CDR3 coding DNA: TGCGCCAGCAGCCCGGAAACAGATACGCAGTATTTT. This sequence encodes CASSPETDTQYF.

The rearrangement joins TRBV2 to TRBJ2-7, with 7 bases identical to TRBD2. Trimming cost V 4 bases and J 0 bases; bases outside gene matches: 6. There are 15 residues in the CDR3. The V gene's germline CDR1 is SNHLY and CDR2 FYNNEI. The CDR3 region is CASSATGLGSYEQYF. The DNA for the CDR3 is TGTGCCAGCAGTGCTACAGGACTAGGCTCCTACGAGCAGTACTTC.

The chain has TRBV28 and TRBJ1-2, with no clear D. CDR1 and CDR2 from the germline V gene are MDHEN and SYDVKM. CDR3 length: 11 residues. V lost 8 bases, J lost 5 bases, and 9 bases lay in between. The CDR3 sequence: CASVASYGYTF. CDR3 in DNA: TGTGCCAGCGTGGCTTCTTATGGCTACACCTTC.

This clone has more than one count but fewer than ten. The chain employs TRBV29-1 and TRBJ2-3; 13 nucleotides match TRBD2. Germline trimming cut 7 bases from V and 5 bases from J; bases unmatched to any gene: 9. CDR1 and CDR2 (germline): SQVTM, ANQGSEA. There are 15 residues in the CDR3. In DNA, the CDR3 is TGCAGCGCAATACTCGGACTAGCGGGAGTAGATACGCAGTATTTT. Amino acids: CSAILGLAGVDTQYF.

As for this clone: The final CDR3 position lacks the conserved phenylalanine or tryptophan, pointing to a likely read error. The chain employs TRBV30 and TRBJ2-7, with D unresolved. CDR3 size: 11 residues. Trimming stripped 1 base from V and 5 bases from J, with 6 bases between. Germline V lookup: CDR1 GTSNPN, CDR2 SVGIG (reference sequence). The CDR3 DNA follows: TGTGCCTGGAGTGGACGCGACGAGCAGTACTGC. Protein: CAWSGRDEQYC.

The chain's CDR3 is CASSENVGYGYTF. CDR3 nucleotide sequence: TGTGCCAGCAGTGAAAATGTAGGCTATGGCTACACCTTC. The chain joins TRBV25-1 to TRBJ1-2; D is ambiguous. Per germline, CDR1 MGHDK and CDR2 SYGVNS. The CDR3 is 13 residues long. Between the trimmed V and J ends, which lost 2 bases and 4 bases, there was a span of 8 bases.

The chain is built from TRBV7-8 and TRBJ2-7; TRBD1 is a possible D gene (6 bases). The CDR3 sequence is 16 residues long. In germline, CDR1 is SGHVS, CDR2 FQNEAQ. Trimming shortened V by 2 bases and J by 3 bases, and 17 bases separated the two germline ends. CDR3 nucleotides: TGTGCCAGCAGCTTACCAACCGGACAGATCAACTACGAGCAGTACTTC. Translating it yields CASSLPTGQINYEQYF.

There are a few counts of this clone. The V call is TRBV7-9, the J call TRBJ2-7, with D possibly being TRBD1 (6 bases). V lost 1 base to trimming and J lost 2 bases, with 9 bases between them. CDR1 is SEHNR, CDR2 FQNEAQ, per germline (reference sequence). The CDR3 sequence is 14 residues long. Here the CDR3 reads CASSLEEGAYEQYF. Here the CDR3 DNA reads TGTGCCAGCAGCTTAGAAGAGGGGGCCTACGAGCAGTACTTC.

V is TRBV10-3 and J is TRBJ2-3, with D perhaps matching TRBD2 (6 bases). This CDR3 region has 13 residues. The germline V and J ends were trimmed by 4 bases and 3 bases, with 8 bases remaining between them. Per the germline V gene, CDR1 is ENHRY and CDR2 is SYGVKD. CDR3 sequence: CAISGGETDTQYF. The CDR3 coding sequence is TGTGCCATCAGTGGGGGGGAAACAGATACGCAGTATTTT.

The chain is built from TRBV6-1 and TRBJ1-1; D is unresolved. Germline V gene lookup returns CDR1 MNHNS and CDR2 SASEGT. This CDR3 has 14 residues. V shed 1 base and J shed 2 bases, with 8 bases lying between them. The DNA for the CDR3 is TGTGCCAGCAGTGAAGGTGGAGAAAACACTGAAGCTTTCTTT. It is translated as CASSEGGENTEAFF.

This clone was counted between two and nine times. V usage is TRBV5-5 and J usage is TRBJ2-1, with a possible D match to TRBD1 (6 bases). Germline V CDR1 and CDR2: SGHKS, YYEKEE (reference sequence). Trimming took 1 base from V and 2 from J, leaving 10 bases between them. This CDR3 spans 15 amino acids. The CDR3 nucleotides read TGTGCCAGCAGCTTGATGGGGGACACCTACAATGAGCAGTTCTTC. Translated: CASSLMGDTYNEQFF.

The chain carries TRBV30 and TRBJ1-3; D is ambiguous. Germline values: CDR1 GTSNPN, CDR2 SVGIG (reference sequence). There are 15 residues in the CDR3. Trimming removed 0 bases at V and 4 bases at J, with 13 bases between. This chain's CDR3 is CAWSVRRSDGNTIYF. DNA of the CDR3: TGTGCCTGGAGTGTGAGGAGGAGCGACGGAAACACCATATATTTT.

The gene calls are TRBV30 and TRBJ1-2; D unclear. The CDR3 is made up of 13 amino acids. The V gene lost 0 bases and the J gene lost 3 bases, with 8 bases spanning the gap. Germline V gives CDR1 GTSNPN, CDR2 SVGIG (reference sequence). CDR3 in DNA: TGTGCCTGGAGTGTAGGGCGCGACTATGGCTACACCTTC. Protein product: CAWSVGRDYGYTF.

The rearrangement links TRBV9 to TRBJ2-7; D gene uncertain. This CDR3 comprises 14 residues. Germline CDR1 and CDR2: SGDLS and YYNGEE. The V end was cut by 0 bases, the J end by 1 base, with 8 bases between. The CDR3 is CASSVATDSYEQYF. The CDR3 DNA reads TGTGCCAGCAGCGTAGCGACGGATTCCTACGAGCAGTACTTC. Full variable domain (outside the CDR3, taken from reference TRBV9 and TRBJ2-7): DSGVTQTPKHLITATGQRVTLRCSPRSGDLSVYWYQQSLDQGLQFLIQYYNGEERAKGNILERFSAQQFPDLHSELNLSSLELGDSALYFCASSVATDSYEQYFGPGTRLTVT.

The chain couples TRBV19 to TRBJ2-3, with D possibly matching TRBD1 (5 bases). Germline V gene data show CDR1 as LNHDA and CDR2 as SQIVND (reference sequence). CDR3 length: 15 amino acids. Trimming took off 6 bases at V and 3 bases at J, with 16 bases between the two ends. The DNA for the CDR3 is TGTGCCAGTAGCCAGCAGGGATTGAGGACAGATACGCAGTATTTT. It translates to CASSQQGLRTDTQYF.

The chain couples TRBV7-2 to TRBJ2-5; 10 bases are a match to TRBD2. Trimming removed 2 bases from V and 4 bases from J; junction bases left unmatched: 4. CDR3 length: 15 residues. Germline V lookup: CDR1 SGHTA, CDR2 FQGNSA. The CDR3 here is CASSLTTSGIETQYF. The CDR3, as DNA: TGTGCCAGCAGCTTAACAACTAGCGGGATAGAGACCCAGTACTTC.

The rearrangement links TRBV2 to TRBJ1-5, with 9 bases matching TRBD1. Trimming took 6 bases from V and 2 from J; bases not matched to a gene: 11. The CDR3 is 17 amino acids. Germline-derived CDR1 and CDR2 are SNHLY and FYNNEI. The CDR3 loop is CASRRDRAQVGNQPQHF. The CDR3 DNA reads as TGTGCCAGCAGGAGGGACAGGGCGCAGGTGGGCAATCAGCCCCAGCATTTT. Looking up the rest from reference TRBV2 and TRBJ1-5 gives the full variable domain: EPEVTQTPSHQVTQMGQEVILRCVPISNHLYFYWYRQILGQKVEFLVSFYNNEISEKSEIFDDQFSVERPDGSNFTLKIRSTKLEDSAMYFCASRRDRAQVGNQPQHFGDGTRLSIL.

This sequence joins TRBV6-1 and TRBJ2-7, with TRBD1 matching over 7 bases. The length of the CDR3 is 12 residues. Trimming cost V 6 bases and J 3 bases; bases outside gene matches: 2. The germline CDR1 and CDR2 sequences are MNHNS and SASEGT. The DNA for the CDR3 is TGTGCCAGCAGAGACAGGGTCTACGAGCAGTACTTC. It translates to CASRDRVYEQYF.

The chain has TRBV6-5 and TRBJ2-3; 10 positions agree with TRBD2. CDR3 length: 15 amino acids. Losses at the gene ends were 2 bases for V and 3 bases for J; bases not matched to a gene: 2. The germline gives CDR1 MNHEY, CDR2 SVGAGI. The CDR3 nucleotides read TGTGCCAGCAGTTACAGGGGACTAGCGACAGATACGCAGTATTTT. Translated: CASSYRGLATDTQYF.

CDR3 in amino acids: CSVEVGRAGGRTDTQYF. The DNA of the CDR3 is TGCAGCGTTGAAGTCGGACGGGCGGGGGGGCGTACAGATACGCAGTATTTT. The chain joins TRBV29-1 to TRBJ2-3; TRBD2 agrees at 9 bases. The CDR3 covers 17 residues. Germline CDR1 reads SQVTM; CDR2 reads ANQGSEA. V lost 1 base and J lost 3; bases outside the gene matches: 11.

The chain has TRBV29-1 and TRBJ1-2, with D possibly being TRBD1 (5 bases). Trimming cost V 6 bases and J 4 bases, with 18 bases left between them. Germline CDR1 is SQVTM and CDR2 is ANQGSEA. The CDR3 spans 14 residues. CDR3 protein: CSVTGTQDLYGYTF. Here the CDR3 DNA reads TGCAGCGTCACCGGGACTCAGGACCTCTATGGCTACACCTTC.